The TCR beta chain under discussion was sequenced for a study of shared clonotypes between healthy human individuals. Study outcomes and limitations: Owing to a small donor count, the genetic and exposure-history diversity represented was limited.

Assay used: immunoSEQ multiplex PCR; TCRdb lists only in-frame clones, some missing. This sample has over 100,000 clones, with approximately 70% found just once. On this clone: Its antigen is still unknown.

V shed 5 bases, J shed 5 bases, and the junction held 17 bases outside the gene matches. Looked up from germline, CDR1 is MGHDK and CDR2 is SYGVNS. The CDR3 totals 17 residues. The V call is TRBV25-1, the J call TRBJ2-5, with TRBD2 identical over 7 bases. The TCR sequence derives from a woman aged 25 to 45 in good health. The sample taken for sequencing was memory CD8+ T cells sorted from blood. Subset given: CD45RO+ cells pooled with CCR7-negative TemRA cells. The CDR3 DNA is TGTGCCAGCAGTACGTTAGGGCATCACGGGAGGTTCGAGACCCAGTACTTC. Encoded protein: CASSTLGHHGRFETQYF.